These 21 T cell receptor beta chains came from one sample sequenced in a study of shared clonotypes between healthy human individuals. Sequencing was performed with immunoSEQ multiplex PCR; in TCRdb, only in-frame clones are kept and a portion is missing. The sample consists of approximately 720,000 clones, about 91% of them appearing once. CD8 cells classed as naive were CD45RO-negative and positively selected for CCR7, excluding terminally differentiated effector memory CD45RA+ cells. The sample consisted of naive CD8+ T cells sorted from blood. The receptors originated from a young man in good health.

This clone showed up just once. The chain has TRBV5-1 and TRBJ2-1, with D possibly matching TRBD2 (6 bases). Trimming removed 6 bases from V and 4 bases from J, with 17 bases in between. The CDR3 runs to 15 residues. CDR1 SGHRS and CDR2 YFSETQ come from the germline V gene. This CDR3 is CASTLSSGRYNEQFF. The CDR3 nucleotides are TGCGCCAGCACCCTGAGTAGCGGAAGATACAATGAGCAGTTCTTC.

The chain has TRBV27 and TRBJ1-1, with TRBD1 matching over 10 bases. Germline loops: CDR1 MNHEY, CDR2 SMNVEV (reference sequence). This CDR3 has 16 residues. Trimming took 2 bases from V and 5 from J; bases not matched to a gene: 8. This CDR3 reads CASSLLGQGSGTEAFF. The CDR3 DNA sequence: TGTGCCAGCAGTTTACTGGGACAGGGGTCAGGGACTGAAGCTTTCTTT.

This clone was seen a handful of times. The chain links TRBV7-6 to TRBJ2-7, with no clear D. The CDR3 extends over 12 amino acids. Per germline, CDR1 SGHVS and CDR2 FNYEAQ. The germline V and J ends were trimmed by 4 bases and 4 bases, with 8 bases remaining between them. This CDR3 reads CASSSGLYEQYF. CDR3 sequence (DNA): TGTGCCAGCAGCTCGGGTCTTTACGAGCAGTACTTC.

This chain connects TRBV6-5 to TRBJ1-1, with D hard to call. Trimming pared 6 bases from V and 6 bases from J, leaving 8 bases between. The germline gives CDR1 MNHEY, CDR2 SVGAGI. CDR3 length: 11 amino acids. CDR3 sequence: CASSLGPEAFF. DNA of the CDR3: TGTGCCAGCAGCTTAGGACCTGAAGCTTTCTTT.

The V and J genes are TRBV21-1 and TRBJ2-7; TRBD1, as called in the table, went unchecked against the DNA. TRBV21-1 is a pseudogene segment. The CDR3 runs to 17 residues. CDR3 in DNA: TGTGCCAGCAGCAGGGGGGAAGGACAGGGAGGCACCTACGAGCAGTACTTC. Protein product: CASSRGEGQGGTYEQYF.

The chain couples TRBV4-2 to TRBJ1-1; no definite D call. The germline V gene has CDR1 LGHNA and CDR2 YNFKEQ. The CDR3 covers 14 residues. The V and J ends lost 1 base and 7 bases respectively, with 13 bases between them. As DNA, the CDR3 is TGTGCCAGCAGCCAAGTAGGGAAAACCCGTGAAGCTTTCTTT. Its translation is CASSQVGKTREAFF.

This chain joins TRBV4-3 and TRBJ2-3; D is unresolved. CDR1 and CDR2 from the germline V gene are LGHNA and YSLEER. The CDR3 consists of 15 residues. The V end lost 4 bases, the J end lost 3 bases, and 14 bases lay between the germline ends. The DNA for the CDR3 is TGCGCCAGCAGCCCCCAGGTCGACCGTACAGATACGCAGTATTTT. This sequence encodes CASSPQVDRTDTQYF.

The V gene is TRBV6-1, the J gene TRBJ2-1; no clear D gene. Trimming shortened V by 1 base and J by 0 bases, and 4 bases separated the two germline ends. This CDR3 is built from 14 residues. The germline gives CDR1 MNHNS, CDR2 SASEGT. CDR3 sequence (DNA): TGTGCCAGCAGTGAAGACAGCTCCTACAATGAGCAGTTCTTC. Its translation: CASSEDSSYNEQFF.

The chain employs TRBV7-9 and TRBJ2-1; 12 bases agree with TRBD1. V gave up 4 bases and J gave up 9 bases; unmatched junction bases: 7. The CDR3 runs to 15 residues. Germline V gene lookup returns CDR1 SEHNR and CDR2 FQNEAQ (reference sequence). The CDR3 nucleotides read TGTGCCAGCAGCTGGACGGGACAGGGGGCTCCTGAGCAGTTCTTC. It codes for CASSWTGQGAPEQFF.

The V and J genes are TRBV2 and TRBJ1-2; D might be TRBD1 (5 bases). Germline V CDR1 and CDR2: SNHLY, FYNNEI. The CDR3 is 10 amino acids. Trimming shortened V by 10 bases and J by 8 bases, and 11 bases separated the two germline ends. The CDR3 sequence is CATFRAGYTF. The CDR3 DNA sequence: TGTGCCACCTTCAGGGCCGGCTACACCTTC.

The chain combines TRBV10-2 with TRBJ2-7; D is unresolved. This CDR3 is built from 12 residues. CDR1 is WSHSY, CDR2 SAAADI, per germline. V lost 7 bases and J 1 base, leaving 8 bases between the germline ends. Written as DNA, the CDR3 is TGCGCCAGCACCGAGATATCCTACGAGCAGTACTTC. This encodes CASTEISYEQYF.

The rearrangement joins TRBV7-8 to TRBJ2-1; D uncertain. The V end lost 3 bases, the J end lost 5 bases, and 2 bases lay between the germline ends. This CDR3 is 11 amino acids long. The V gene's germline CDR1 is SGHVS and CDR2 FQNEAQ. The CDR3 here is CASSLDNEQFF. The CDR3 DNA sequence: TGTGCCAGCAGCTTGGACAATGAGCAGTTCTTC.

This clone has a count of ten or more. V and J are TRBV27 and TRBJ1-5; 7 bases are a match to TRBD1. Per the germline V gene, CDR1 is MNHEY and CDR2 is SMNVEV (reference sequence). The CDR3 is 13 amino acids. V was pared by 6 bases and J by 3 bases, with 2 bases of the junction left unmatched. DNA of the CDR3: TGTGCCAGCAGGGGACAGAACAATCAGCCCCAGCATTTT. It encodes CASRGQNNQPQHF.

This clone appeared once. The chain joins TRBV2 to TRBJ1-1, with 7 bases matching TRBD1. CDR1 and CDR2 from the germline V gene are SNHLY and FYNNEI. This CDR3 is 16 amino acids long. V lost 3 bases, J lost 2 bases, and 9 bases stayed unmatched. The CDR3 DNA reads as TGTGCCAGCAGTGACTCACCCCGGGACAGCAACACTGAAGCTTTCTTT. It is translated as CASSDSPRDSNTEAFF.

The chain combines TRBV27 with TRBJ1-2; D remains ambiguous. CDR3 length equals 13 residues. Looked up from germline, CDR1 is MNHEY and CDR2 is SMNVEV (reference sequence). V was clipped by 4 bases and J by 8 bases, with 14 bases between them. The CDR3 DNA reads as TGTGCCAGCAGTTCCCGGACCGGGTCGGGCTACACCTTC. This sequence encodes CASSSRTGSGYTF.

The CDR3 protein is CASSLGHGELFF. The CDR3 nucleotides read TGTGCCAGCAGCTTAGGTCACGGGGAGCTGTTTTTT. This chain uses TRBV11-2 with TRBJ2-2; no clear D. V was shortened by 1 base and J by 7 bases, with 4 bases between the two germline ends. The germline CDR1 and CDR2 sequences are SGHAT and FQNNGV. This CDR3 has 12 amino acids.

Of note for this clone: This may come from a read error, since a much larger clone is one base off. V usage is TRBV9 and J usage is TRBJ2-3; D is ambiguous. Germline CDR1 SGDLS, CDR2 YYNGEE. There are 13 residues in the CDR3. The CDR3 spells CAGSVYDTDTQYF. In DNA form, the CDR3 reads TGTGCCGGCAGCGTATACGACACAGATACGCAGTATTTT.

The rearrangement links TRBV5-5 to TRBJ1-2; D unclear. V lost 4 bases and J 0 bases, leaving 19 bases between the germline ends. CDR1 is SGHKS and CDR2 is YYEKEE in the germline V gene (reference sequence). The CDR3 consists of 17 residues. The CDR3 DNA follows: TGTGCCAGCAGCCGTCGGCGGGGAGACCATTCTAACTATGGCTACACCTTC. This codes for CASSRRRGDHSNYGYTF.

This clone is a singleton in its sample. The V gene is TRBV27, the J gene TRBJ2-7; perhaps TRBD2 as D (7 bases). CDR1 is MNHEY, CDR2 SMNVEV, per germline (reference sequence). V lost 5 bases and J 1 base, leaving 21 bases between the germline ends. The CDR3 sequence is 17 residues long. The chain's CDR3 is CASSPKSRGGGSYEQYF. The CDR3 DNA reads TGTGCCAGCAGTCCCAAATCGAGGGGGGGCGGGTCCTACGAGCAGTACTTC.

This chain connects TRBV7-9 to TRBJ1-4; 7 nucleotides agree with TRBD1. Trimming took 4 bases from V and 6 from J; bases not matched to a gene: 8. Germline V lookup: CDR1 SEHNR, CDR2 FQNEAQ (reference sequence). CDR3 length: 15 amino acids. CDR3 DNA sequence: TGTGCCAGCAGCTATCCGGGACAGCTTCATGAAAAACTGTTTTTT. This sequence encodes CASSYPGQLHEKLFF.

This clone showed up just once. This chain links TRBV18 with TRBJ2-7; 9 bases map to TRBD2. The CDR3 is 15 residues long. The ends lost 5 bases at V and 4 bases at J; junction bases unmatched: 9. CDR1 is KGHSH, CDR2 LQKENI, per germline. The chain's CDR3 is CASSVSSGIPYEQYF. The DNA for the CDR3 is TGTGCCAGCTCAGTCTCTAGCGGGATTCCTTACGAGCAGTACTTC.